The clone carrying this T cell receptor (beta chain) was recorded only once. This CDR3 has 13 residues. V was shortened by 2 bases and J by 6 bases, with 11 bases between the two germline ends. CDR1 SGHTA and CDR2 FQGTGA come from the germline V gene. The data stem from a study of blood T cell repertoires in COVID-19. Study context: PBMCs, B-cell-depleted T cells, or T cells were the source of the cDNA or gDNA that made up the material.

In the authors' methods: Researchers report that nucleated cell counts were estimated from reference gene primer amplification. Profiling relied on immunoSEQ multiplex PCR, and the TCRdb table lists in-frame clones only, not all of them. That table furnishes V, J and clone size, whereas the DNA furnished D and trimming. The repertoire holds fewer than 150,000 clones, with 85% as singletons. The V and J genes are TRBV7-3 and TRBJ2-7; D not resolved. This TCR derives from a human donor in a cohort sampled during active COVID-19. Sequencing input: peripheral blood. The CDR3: CASSLGAEREQYF. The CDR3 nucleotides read TGTGCCAGCAGCTTAGGCGCAGAGCGCGAGCAGTACTTC.